This T cell receptor beta chain was observed in a study of blood T cell repertoires in COVID-19. About the research overall: Samples representing acute and convalescent COVID-19 were sourced from the United States, Italy and Spain. T cells, B-cell-depleted T cells, or PBMCs supplied cDNA or gDNA.

In the source study's methods: Reference gene primer amplification gave nucleated cell count estimates. Some clones are missing from TCRdb's copy, which holds only in-frame ones; the method was immunoSEQ multiplex PCR. That table gives V, J and clone size, and the DNA gave D and trimming. The table has roughly 430,000 clones, roughly 86% seen once. Germline lookup yields CDR1 LNHDA and CDR2 SQIVND (reference sequence). The CDR3 is made up of 17 amino acids. With 5 bases removed from V and 5 bases from J, the gap between germline ends came to 22 bases. Individuals drawn from under 30 US areas were roughly 18 to 89 years old.

This receptor was taken from a woman in her thirties or forties with acute COVID-19. The sequenced material came from PBMCs or T cells enriched from blood (not recorded which). This chain connects TRBV19 to TRBJ1-5, with D possibly TRBD1 on 5 matching bases. The CDR3 bases are TGTGCCAGTAGTCCTCCCCTCCGACAGATTCCGGATCAGCCCCAGCATTTT. Translating it yields CASSPPLRQIPDQPQHF.